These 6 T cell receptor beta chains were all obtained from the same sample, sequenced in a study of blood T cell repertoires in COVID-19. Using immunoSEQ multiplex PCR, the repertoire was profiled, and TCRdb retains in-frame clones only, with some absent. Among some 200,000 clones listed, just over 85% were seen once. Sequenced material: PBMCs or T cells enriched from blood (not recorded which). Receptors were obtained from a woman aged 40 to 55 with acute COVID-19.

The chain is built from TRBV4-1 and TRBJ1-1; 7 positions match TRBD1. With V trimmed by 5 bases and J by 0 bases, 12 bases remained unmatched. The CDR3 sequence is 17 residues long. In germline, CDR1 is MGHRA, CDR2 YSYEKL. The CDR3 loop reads CASSYKPGTDLNTEAFF. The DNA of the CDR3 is TGCGCCAGCAGCTACAAGCCCGGGACAGACCTGAACACTGAAGCTTTCTTT.

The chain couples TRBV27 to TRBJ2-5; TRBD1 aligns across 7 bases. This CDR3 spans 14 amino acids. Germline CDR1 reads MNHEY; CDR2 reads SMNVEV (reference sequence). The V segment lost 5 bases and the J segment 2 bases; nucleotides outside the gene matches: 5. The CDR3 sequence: CASSLQGDQETQYF. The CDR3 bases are TGTGCCAGCAGTCTTCAGGGGGATCAAGAGACCCAGTACTTC.

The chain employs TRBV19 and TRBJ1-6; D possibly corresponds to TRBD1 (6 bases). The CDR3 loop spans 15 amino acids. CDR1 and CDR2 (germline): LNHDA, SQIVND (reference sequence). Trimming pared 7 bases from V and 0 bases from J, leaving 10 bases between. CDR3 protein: CASNTGSSYNSPLHF. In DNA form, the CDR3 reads TGTGCCAGTAATACAGGGAGCTCCTATAATTCACCCCTCCACTTT.

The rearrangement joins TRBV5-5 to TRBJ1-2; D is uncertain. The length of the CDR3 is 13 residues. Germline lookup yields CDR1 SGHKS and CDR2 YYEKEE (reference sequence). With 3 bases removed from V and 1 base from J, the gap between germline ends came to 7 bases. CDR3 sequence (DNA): TGTGCCAGCAGCTCCAGGATTAACTATGGCTACACCTTC. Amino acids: CASSSRINYGYTF.

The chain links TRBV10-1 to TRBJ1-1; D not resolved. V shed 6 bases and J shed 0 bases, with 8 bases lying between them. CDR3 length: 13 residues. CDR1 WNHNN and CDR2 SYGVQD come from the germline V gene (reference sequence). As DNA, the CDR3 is TGCGCCAGCAGCAGGAACATGAACACTGAAGCTTTCTTT. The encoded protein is CASSRNMNTEAFF.

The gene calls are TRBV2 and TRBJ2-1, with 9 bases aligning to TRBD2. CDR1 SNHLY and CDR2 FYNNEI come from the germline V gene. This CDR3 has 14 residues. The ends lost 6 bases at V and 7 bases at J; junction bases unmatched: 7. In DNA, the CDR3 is TGTGCCAGCAGCGCGGGGGGGCTTTCTAATGAGCAGTTCTTC. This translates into CASSAGGLSNEQFF.